This TCR beta chain was obtained from a study of CD8+ T cells in alopecia areata. The treatment here: oral pan-JAK inhibitor, 5-10 mg twice daily. The CDR3 runs 14 residues. V shed 3 bases, J shed 2 bases, and the junction held 6 bases outside the gene matches. Germline CDR1 SQVTM, CDR2 ANQGSEA. Reverse transcription of extracted RNA yielded cDNA, which provided the sequencing template. Assay used: immunoSEQ multiplex PCR; TCRdb lists only in-frame clones, some missing. The profile shows under 350,000 clones, 58% of them singletons. The sequenced sample was CD4+ T cells sorted from blood, obtained at week 24, from a patient treated with tofacitinib. The V call is TRBV29-1, the J call TRBJ2-7, with 8 bases matching TRBD2. This sequence was found in a human donor with alopecia areata. The CDR3 nucleotides read TGCAGCGTTGAGAGCGGGGGCCCTCCCTACGAGCAGTACTTC. Amino acid sequence: CSVESGGPPYEQYF.